The clone carrying this T cell receptor (beta chain) has only a few counts. Its antigen is still unknown. The source of the sample is a study of beta chain features in type 1 diabetes. Study results and limitations: Moderately but significantly shorter TCRB CDR3s were found in Type 1 diabetes patients in all four CD4+ subsets.

Expressed TCRB transcripts were sequenced because the entire RNA isolate underwent reverse transcription. The protocol was immunoSEQ multiplex PCR, while the TCRdb copy is restricted to in-frame clones and leaves out a portion. The table lists a few hundred thousand clones, around 24% of them singletons. The sequenced sample consisted of naive CD4+ T cells from blood. The TCR was taken from a woman under 40 with type 1 diabetes.

The CDR3 protein is CASSELREEYGYTF. Written as DNA, the CDR3 is TGTGCCAGCAGTGAACTCAGGGAGGAGTATGGCTACACCTTC. The chain employs TRBV25-1 and TRBJ1-2; the D gene is possibly TRBD1 (5 bases). Trimming stripped 2 bases from V and 5 bases from J, with 12 bases between. The CDR3 sequence is 14 residues long. CDR1 MGHDK and CDR2 SYGVNS come from the germline V gene.